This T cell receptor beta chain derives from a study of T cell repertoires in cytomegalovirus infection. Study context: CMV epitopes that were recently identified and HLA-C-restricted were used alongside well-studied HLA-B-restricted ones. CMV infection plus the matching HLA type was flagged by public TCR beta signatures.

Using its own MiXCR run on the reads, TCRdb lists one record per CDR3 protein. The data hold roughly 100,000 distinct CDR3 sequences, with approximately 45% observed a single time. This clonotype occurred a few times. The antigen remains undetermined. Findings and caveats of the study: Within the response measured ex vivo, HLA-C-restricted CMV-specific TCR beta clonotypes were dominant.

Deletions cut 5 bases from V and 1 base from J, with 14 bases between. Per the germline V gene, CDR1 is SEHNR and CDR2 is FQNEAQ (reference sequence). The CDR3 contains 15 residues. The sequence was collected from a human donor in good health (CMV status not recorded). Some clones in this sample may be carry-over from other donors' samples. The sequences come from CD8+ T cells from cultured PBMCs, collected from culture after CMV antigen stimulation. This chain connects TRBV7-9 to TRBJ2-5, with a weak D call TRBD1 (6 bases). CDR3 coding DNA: TGTGCCAGCAGCATATTCCAGGGGTCCCAAGAGACCCAGTACTTC. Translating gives CASSIFQGSQETQYF.